The 32 T cell receptor beta chains below come from one sample, sequenced in a study of blood T cells in healthy people across ages. A sample-barcoded 5' primer and a J-beta primer mix were used in a second PCR of roughly 6 to 11 cycles. MiXCR was run by TCRdb on the 5' RACE reads, yielding one entry per CDR3 protein. The sample lists 2 million or so distinct CDR3 sequences; around 50% were seen once. The sequenced sample consisted of blood. The receptors originated from a woman in her forties in good health.

This clonotype was observed a few times. CDR3 sequence (DNA): TGCAGTGCTAGAACTTACGGGGGCGAGCAGTACTTC. Its protein product is CSARTYGGEQYF. The rearrangement links TRBV20-1 to TRBJ2-7; TRBD2 is a possible D gene (6 bases). Deletions cut 2 bases from V and 6 bases from J, with 11 bases between. The CDR3 spans 12 residues. CDR1 and CDR2 from the germline V gene are DFQATT and SNEGSKA (reference sequence).

This clonotype was detected only a few times. The V and J genes are TRBV10-3 and TRBJ2-4, with D possibly being TRBD2 (6 bases). Germline loops: CDR1 ENHRY, CDR2 SYGVKD. This CDR3 is built from 15 residues. V was cut by 3 bases and J by 3 bases, with 12 bases left in between. CDR3 loop: CAISEAGSSKNIQYF. DNA of the CDR3: TGTGCCATCAGTGAAGCGGGTAGTAGCAAAAACATTCAGTACTTC.

This clonotype was observed a few times. The CDR3 here is CASSLYEGGYQPQHF. CDR3 DNA sequence: TGCGCCAGCAGCCTCTATGAGGGAGGCTATCAGCCCCAGCATTTT. The V call is TRBV4-1, the J call TRBJ1-5; D remains unclear. Looked up from germline, CDR1 is MGHRA and CDR2 is YSYEKL. Trimming took 4 bases from V and 5 from J, leaving 15 bases between them. This CDR3 is 15 amino acids long.

The gene calls are TRBV12-3 or TRBV12-4 and TRBJ2-1; D may be TRBD1 (5 bases). The CDR3 is made up of 14 amino acids. Trimming removed 7 bases from V and 2 bases from J, with 12 bases in between. The CDR3 region is CASTRVVPYNEQFF. CDR3 nucleotide sequence: TGTGCCAGCACCAGGGTGGTCCCCTACAATGAGCAGTTCTTC.

The genes are TRBV6-6 and TRBJ2-1; D might be TRBD2 (6 bases). V lost 4 bases, J lost 12 bases, and 13 bases lay in between. Germline CDR1 reads MNHNY; CDR2 reads SVGAGI (reference sequence). CDR3 length: 12 amino acids. The CDR3 here is CASSSLGSVQFF. CDR3 coding DNA: TGTGCCAGCAGTTCCCTCGGGAGTGTGCAGTTCTTC.

V is TRBV7-2 and J is TRBJ1-4, with TRBD1 matching 7 bases. With 11 bases clipped from V and 8 bases from J, the junction kept 11 bases outside the gene matches. CDR3 length: 13 amino acids. Germline-derived CDR1 and CDR2 are SGHTA and FQGNSA. The CDR3 nucleotides are TGTGCCGTAGGGGGCCGGGAGGGGGAAAAACTGTTTTTT. Its translation is CAVGGREGEKLFF.

The V and J genes are TRBV5-6 and TRBJ2-1; 7 nucleotides line up with TRBD2. The germline V gene has CDR1 SGHDT and CDR2 YYEEEE. The CDR3 is 15 amino acids. J was trimmed by 2 bases and V by 2 bases; bases with no gene match: 4. CDR3 sequence reads: CASSFGLVAYNEQFF. CDR3 DNA: TGTGCCAGCAGCTTCGGACTAGTAGCCTACAATGAGCAGTTCTTC.

The chain joins TRBV29-1 to TRBJ2-3; D perhaps matches TRBD2 (6 bases). Germline-derived CDR1 and CDR2 are SQVTM and ANQGSEA. Trimming pared 2 bases from V and 1 base from J, leaving 10 bases between. The length of the CDR3 is 14 residues. The DNA of the CDR3 is TGCAGCGTTGAACGGGGGTTTGGCACAGATACGCAGTATTTT. Protein sequence: CSVERGFGTDTQYF.

The chain joins TRBV24-1 to TRBJ2-1, with 9 nucleotides matching TRBD1. Per the germline V gene, CDR1 is KGHDR and CDR2 is SFDVKD. The length of the CDR3 is 13 residues. V lost 8 bases, J lost 7 bases, and 5 bases stayed unmatched. The CDR3 loop is CATKQGAKNEQFF. As DNA, the CDR3 is TGTGCCACCAAACAGGGGGCTAAGAATGAGCAGTTCTTC.

In DNA, the CDR3 is TGCGCCAGCAGCTCGGGACTAGCGGGGGCCCTCTCCTACAATGAGCAGTTCTTC. This gives the protein CASSSGLAGALSYNEQFF. The J gene is TRBJ2-1, the V gene TRBV5-1; 14 bases agree with TRBD2. The CDR3 extends over 18 amino acids. Looked up from germline, CDR1 is SGHRS and CDR2 is YFSETQ. V was clipped by 3 bases and J by 0 bases; unmatched bases: 5.

This chain uses TRBV13 with TRBJ1-1; possible D gene TRBD1, 6 bases. Germline V CDR1 and CDR2: PRHDT, FYEKMQ (reference sequence). This CDR3 contains 12 residues. The V end lost 0 bases, the J end lost 10 bases, and 9 bases lay between the germline ends. The CDR3 DNA sequence: TGTGCCAGCAGCTTAGGAGGGGGGGGAGCTTTCTTT. Protein sequence: CASSLGGGGAFF.

This chain uses TRBV5-1 with TRBJ1-4, with a weak D call TRBD1 (5 bases). The ends were cut back, 4 bases at V and 11 bases at J, with 21 bases in the middle. The germline gives CDR1 SGHRS, CDR2 YFSETQ. The CDR3 is 15 residues long. CDR3 sequence (DNA): TGCGCCAGCAGCCCGGGCCCCCGGGGCCGGGAGAAACTGTTTTTT. It is translated as CASSPGPRGREKLFF. The complete variable domain, with remaining parts taken from reference TRBV5-1 and TRBJ1-4, reads KAGVTQTPRYLIKTRGQQVTLSCSPISGHRSVSWYQQTPGQGLQFLFEYFSETQRNKGNFPGRFSGRQFSNSRSEMNVSTLELGDSALYLCASSPGPRGREKLFFGSGTQLSVL.

V is TRBV6-6 and J is TRBJ1-4; 8 bases agree with TRBD1. In germline, CDR1 is MNHNY, CDR2 SVGAGI (reference sequence). The CDR3 is 16 amino acids. The V and J ends lost 6 bases and 5 bases, in that order; junction bases with no gene match: 11. CDR3 DNA sequence: TGTGCCAGCAGATCCCCGTACAGGGGGGGGAATGAAAAACTGTTTTTT. This sequence encodes CASRSPYRGGNEKLFF.

In this sample, this clonotype turned up a few times. This chain links TRBV24-1 with TRBJ2-3, with TRBD1 identical over 10 bases. This CDR3 region has 15 residues. The J segment lost 6 bases and the V segment lost 5 bases, leaving 7 bases of the junction unmatched. Germline lookup yields CDR1 KGHDR and CDR2 SFDVKD. The CDR3 DNA sequence: TGTGCCACCAGTGGGGACAGGGGATCTGGCGATACGCAGTATTTT. Protein sequence: CATSGDRGSGDTQYF.

The rearrangement links TRBV5-1 to TRBJ1-2; D ambiguous. Trimming took 2 bases from V and 8 from J, leaving 13 bases between them. Germline lookup yields CDR1 SGHRS and CDR2 YFSETQ. The CDR3 covers 13 residues. The CDR3 DNA follows: TGCGCCAGCAGCTTAGCCCCGGTTCGAGGCTACACCTTC. Its protein is CASSLAPVRGYTF.

The gene calls are TRBV24-1 and TRBJ1-2; D call uncertain. This CDR3 is 14 amino acids long. CDR1 KGHDR and CDR2 SFDVKD come from the germline V gene. V was trimmed by 2 bases and J by 4 bases, leaving 10 bases between them. The CDR3 nucleotides are TGTGCCACCAGTGATTGGACGGAACCCTATGGCTACACCTTC. Translation: CATSDWTEPYGYTF.

This clonotype was seen a handful of times. The CDR3 here is CASSLTGLWGRGANVLTF. The CDR3 DNA follows: TGTGCCAGCAGTTTGACAGGGCTTTGGGGGAGAGGGGCCAACGTCCTGACTTTC. The rearrangement uses TRBV12-3 or TRBV12-4 and TRBJ2-6; 7 bases are a match to TRBD1. The trim removed 3 bases at V and 4 bases at J, leaving 12 bases unmatched. CDR3 length equals 18 residues.

J is TRBJ2-1 and V is TRBV24-1; 10 positions agree with TRBD2. This CDR3 region has 17 residues. The V gene end was trimmed by 4 bases and the J gene end by 3 bases; junction bases not matched to a gene: 8. CDR1 and CDR2 (germline): KGHDR, SFDVKD. The CDR3 protein is CATSDQRTSGHYNEQFF. CDR3 coding DNA: TGTGCCACCAGTGACCAAAGGACTAGCGGACACTACAATGAGCAGTTCTTC.

This clonotype was counted between two and nine times. The V and J genes are TRBV27 and TRBJ1-2, with D maybe TRBD1 (6 bases). The CDR3 loop spans 14 amino acids. CDR1 and CDR2 from the germline V gene are MNHEY and SMNVEV (reference sequence). V lost 5 bases to trimming and J lost 8 bases, with 18 bases between them. The CDR3 protein is CASSPPRGLGGYTF. The CDR3 DNA is TGTGCCAGCAGTCCACCACGGGGGCTAGGGGGCTACACCTTC.

The gene calls are TRBV20-1 and TRBJ2-1, with a tentative D call TRBD1 (5 bases). Germline-derived CDR1 and CDR2 are DFQATT and SNEGSKA (reference sequence). V gave up 0 bases and J gave up 6 bases, with 24 bases separating them. CDR3 length equals 18 residues. The CDR3 spells CSARDSFQRQTPVNEQFF. CDR3 sequence (DNA): TGCAGTGCTAGAGATAGTTTCCAGCGACAGACCCCTGTCAATGAGCAGTTCTTC.

The V gene is TRBV6-5, the J gene TRBJ2-7; 8 nucleotides align to TRBD1. The J call may be faulty, since TRBJ2-5 better matches the DNA end. The CDR3 totals 15 residues. Germline V gene data show CDR1 as MNHEY and CDR2 as SVGAGI. The CDR3 sequence is CASSSNAGGWETQYF. CDR3 in DNA: TGTGCCAGCAGTTCCAATGCAGGGGGCTGGGAGACCCAGTACTTC.

The V gene is TRBV2, the J gene TRBJ1-4; no firm D call. V was cut by 8 bases and J by 1 base, with 8 bases left in between. The CDR3 has 13 residues. Germline CDR1 SNHLY, CDR2 FYNNEI. CDR3 residues: CASAAITNEKLFF. The DNA of the CDR3 is TGTGCCAGCGCGGCGATAACTAATGAAAAACTGTTTTTT.

V and J are TRBV6-5 and TRBJ1-2, with D possibly TRBD1 on 5 matching bases. From germline, CDR1 is MNHEY and CDR2 SVGAGI. The CDR3 length is 14 residues. V was shortened by 4 bases and J by 8 bases, with 17 bases between the two germline ends. The chain's CDR3 is CASSSPPGHSGYTF. Written as DNA, the CDR3 is TGTGCCAGCAGTTCGCCTCCGGGGCATAGCGGCTACACCTTC.

The rearrangement joins TRBV4-2 to TRBJ2-5, with D maybe TRBD1 (6 bases). Between the trimmed V and J ends, which lost 1 base and 5 bases, there was a span of 17 bases. Germline V lookup: CDR1 LGHNA, CDR2 YNFKEQ. This CDR3 is built from 16 residues. The CDR3 nucleotides read TGTGCCAGCAGCCAAGCGGCACAGGGAGCGTTGGAGACCCAGTACTTC. Its protein is CASSQAAQGALETQYF.

The chain links TRBV3-1 to TRBJ2-3, with D maybe TRBD1 (6 bases). Trimming removed 0 bases at V and 8 bases at J, with 21 bases between. This CDR3 region has 17 residues. CDR1 LGHDT and CDR2 YNNKEL come from the germline V gene (reference sequence). The CDR3 DNA is TGTGCCAGCAGCCAAGATTCCCGACAGGCTCTATGGGGTACGCAGTATTTT. Its protein product is CASSQDSRQALWGTQYF.

The V gene is TRBV29-1, the J gene TRBJ2-3; TRBD2 aligns across 7 bases. The CDR3 contains 14 residues. Per germline, CDR1 SQVTM and CDR2 ANQGSEA. V lost 3 bases to trimming and J lost 2 bases; unmatched junction nucleotides: 5. This CDR3 reads CSVDKGGATDTQYF. CDR3 nucleotides: TGCAGCGTTGACAAGGGAGGGGCCACAGATACGCAGTATTTT.

This clonotype was seen a handful of times. V is TRBV7-8 and J is TRBJ2-6; D call uncertain. There are 16 residues in the CDR3. Germline CDR1 reads SGHVS; CDR2 reads FQNEAQ. Between the trimmed V and J ends, which lost 5 bases and 1 base, there was a span of 12 bases. DNA of the CDR3: TGTGCCAGCAGCCCCCGACCCCCGTCTGGGGCCAACGTCCTGACTTTC. Its translation: CASSPRPPSGANVLTF.

The chain joins TRBV3-1 to TRBJ2-3, with TRBD1 matching over 9 bases. Trimming cost V 2 bases and J 5 bases; bases outside gene matches: 8. Germline V CDR1 and CDR2: LGHDT, YNNKEL (reference sequence). This CDR3 is 16 amino acids long. The CDR3 nucleotides read TGTGCCAGCAGCCAACGCACAGGGGGCGCGGTAGATACGCAGTATTTT. It translates to CASSQRTGGAVDTQYF.

V usage is TRBV4-2 and J usage is TRBJ2-7; 8 bases agree with TRBD2. Germline assignment: CDR1 LGHNA and CDR2 YNFKEQ. CDR3 length: 15 amino acids. The ends lost 4 bases at V and 2 bases at J; junction bases unmatched: 7. CDR3 residues: CASSPFYGGAYEQYF. CDR3 nucleotides: TGTGCCAGCAGCCCCTTTTACGGGGGGGCCTACGAGCAGTACTTC.

This clonotype was seen a few times. The chain employs TRBV6-5 and TRBJ2-1, with D unresolved. CDR3 length: 12 amino acids. Per germline, CDR1 MNHEY and CDR2 SVGAGI. Trimming removed 2 bases at V and 11 bases at J, with 10 bases between. CDR3 sequence (DNA): TGTGCCAGCAGTTACGAAGGGTTTAAGCAGTTCTTC. Translating gives CASSYEGFKQFF.

CDR3 amino acids: CASSLTGAVNYGYTF. CDR3 DNA sequence: TGTGCCAGCAGTTTGACAGGAGCTGTTAACTATGGCTACACCTTC. The chain joins TRBV27 to TRBJ1-2; possible D gene TRBD1, 6 bases. Trimming removed 3 bases from V and 1 base from J, with 12 bases in between. The germline V gene encodes CDR1 MNHEY and CDR2 SMNVEV (reference sequence). The CDR3 loop spans 15 amino acids.

This clonotype occurred once. This chain joins TRBV7-9 and TRBJ1-2; D ambiguous. Germline CDR1 SEHNR, CDR2 FQNEAQ (reference sequence). V was trimmed by 5 bases and J by 2 bases, leaving 15 bases between them. The CDR3 is made up of 15 amino acids. CDR3 coding DNA: TGTGCCAGCAGCAGAGCTTCAAGTTCCAACTATGGCTACACCTTC. Translation gives CASSRASSSNYGYTF.